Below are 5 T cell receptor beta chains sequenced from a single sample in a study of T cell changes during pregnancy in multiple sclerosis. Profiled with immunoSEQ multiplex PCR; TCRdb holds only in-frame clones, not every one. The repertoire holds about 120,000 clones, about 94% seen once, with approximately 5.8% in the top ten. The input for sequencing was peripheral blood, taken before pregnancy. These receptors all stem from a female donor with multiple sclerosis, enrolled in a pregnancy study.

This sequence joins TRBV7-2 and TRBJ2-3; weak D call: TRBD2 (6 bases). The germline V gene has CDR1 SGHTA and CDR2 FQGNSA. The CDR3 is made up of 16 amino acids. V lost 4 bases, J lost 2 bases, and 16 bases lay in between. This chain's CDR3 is CASSSGLFLDTDTQYF. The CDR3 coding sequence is TGTGCCAGCAGCTCGGGACTTTTTCTCGACACAGATACGCAGTATTTT.

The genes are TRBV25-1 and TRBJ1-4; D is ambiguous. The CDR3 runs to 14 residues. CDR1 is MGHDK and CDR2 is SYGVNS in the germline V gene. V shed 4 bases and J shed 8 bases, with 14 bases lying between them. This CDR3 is CASSGRSQAEKLFF. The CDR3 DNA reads TGTGCCAGCAGTGGTCGGTCCCAGGCAGAAAAACTGTTTTTT. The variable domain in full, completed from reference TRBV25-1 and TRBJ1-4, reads EADIYQTPRYLVIGTGKKITLECSQTMGHDKMYWYQQDPGMELHLIHYSYGVNSTEKGDLSSESTVSRIRTEHFPLTLESARPSHTSQYLCASSGRSQAEKLFFGSGTQLSVL.

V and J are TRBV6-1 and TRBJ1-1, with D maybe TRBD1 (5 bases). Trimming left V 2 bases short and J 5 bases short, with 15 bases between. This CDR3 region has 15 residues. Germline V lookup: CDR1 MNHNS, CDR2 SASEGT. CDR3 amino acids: CASSELSEGRTEAFF. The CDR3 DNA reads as TGTGCCAGCAGTGAATTGTCAGAGGGGAGGACTGAAGCTTTCTTT.

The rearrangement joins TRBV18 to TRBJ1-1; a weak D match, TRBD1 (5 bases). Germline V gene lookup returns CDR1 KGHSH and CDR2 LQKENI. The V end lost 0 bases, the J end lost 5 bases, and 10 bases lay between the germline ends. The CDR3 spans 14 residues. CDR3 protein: CASSPPGGVTEAFF. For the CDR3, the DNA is TGTGCCAGCTCACCACCGGGGGGGGTGACTGAAGCTTTCTTT.

Here the CDR3 DNA reads TGTGCCAGCAGCTCCAGCTCTGGAAACACCATATATTTT. Protein sequence: CASSSSSGNTIYF. V and J are TRBV9 and TRBJ1-3; D is unclear. CDR1 and CDR2 (germline): SGDLS, YYNGEE. The V end lost 4 bases, the J end lost 0 bases, and 5 bases lay between the germline ends. CDR3 size: 13 residues.